The 21 T cell receptor beta chains given below trace back to one sample, sequenced in a study of shared clonotypes between healthy human individuals. Repertoires were generated with immunoSEQ multiplex PCR, while TCRdb's copy carries only in-frame clones and drops some. The sample consists of over 400,000 clones, approximately 95% of them appearing once. Sequencing was carried out using naive CD4+ T cells sorted from blood. Subset specified: CD45RA+ positively selected. These receptors came from a young woman in good health.

The J gene is TRBJ1-1, the V gene TRBV27, with D unresolved. The V end was cut by 4 bases, the J end by 2 bases, with 14 bases between. This CDR3 has 15 residues. Germline-derived CDR1 and CDR2 are MNHEY and SMNVEV (reference sequence). This CDR3 is CASSSPGKLNTEAFF. CDR3 coding DNA: TGTGCCAGCAGTTCCCCGGGGAAGCTAAACACTGAAGCTTTCTTT.

The CDR3 protein is CASRKGISYNEQFF. CDR3 sequence (DNA): TGTGCCAGCAGGAAGGGCATCTCCTACAATGAGCAGTTCTTC. This sequence joins TRBV28 and TRBJ2-1; the D is unclear. The V end lost 6 bases, the J end lost 0 bases, and 9 bases lay between the germline ends. The CDR3 has 14 amino acids. Germline CDR1 MDHEN, CDR2 SYDVKM. Together with reference TRBV28 and TRBJ2-1, the CDR3 gives the full variable domain: DVKVTQSSRYLVKRTGEKVFLECVQDMDHENMFWYRQDPGLGLRLIYFSYDVKMKEKGDIPEGYSVSREKKERFSLILESASTNQTSMYLCASRKGISYNEQFFGPGTRLTVL.

The chain recombines TRBV12-2 with TRBJ2-7; the DNA was not compared with TRBD1, the D call given in the table. TRBV12-2 is listed as a pseudogene. The CDR3 sequence is 18 residues long. The CDR3 here is CASRTIPTGGAKSYEQYF. The CDR3 DNA reads as TGTGCAAGTCGCACTATCCCTACAGGGGGCGCTAAGTCCTACGAGCAGTACTTC.

Comment on this clone: This same CDR3 is encoded by further DNA sequences in the sample. The chain couples TRBV15 to TRBJ1-5; D uncertain. Trimming cost V 0 bases and J 2 bases, with 5 bases left between them. CDR3 length: 14 amino acids. Germline CDR1 is LNHNV and CDR2 is YYDKDF (reference sequence). The CDR3 DNA follows: TGTGCCACCAGCAGAGATCGCGGCAATCAGCCCCAGCATTTT. It specifies CATSRDRGNQPQHF.

This chain links TRBV9 with TRBJ2-7; TRBD1 aligns across 12 bases. The CDR3 is made up of 14 amino acids. Trimming cost V 5 bases and J 6 bases; bases outside gene matches: 6. CDR1 and CDR2 (germline): SGDLS, YYNGEE. The CDR3, as DNA: TGTGCCAGCAGTCCGGGACAGGGGGCTTTCGAGCAGTACTTC. It translates to CASSPGQGAFEQYF.

The chain combines TRBV30 with TRBJ2-1; D is unclear. Germline CDR1 and CDR2: GTSNPN and SVGIG (reference sequence). Between the trimmed V and J ends, which lost 0 bases and 8 bases, there was a span of 11 bases. This CDR3 contains 13 residues. The DNA for the CDR3 is TGTGCCTGGAGTGTATTGCGTTGGGATGAGCAGTTCTTC. As protein: CAWSVLRWDEQFF.

The rearrangement links TRBV6-1 to TRBJ1-2; a weak D match, TRBD1 (5 bases). The V end lost 0 bases, the J end lost 8 bases, and 10 bases lay between the germline ends. The germline gives CDR1 MNHNS, CDR2 SASEGT. The CDR3 has 13 amino acids. The CDR3 DNA reads TGTGCCAGCAGTGAAGCGGGGCTGGGGGGCTACACCTTC. Translation gives CASSEAGLGGYTF.

The chain recombines TRBV2 with TRBJ2-7, with 9 positions matching TRBD1. Germline CDR1 reads SNHLY; CDR2 reads FYNNEI. The CDR3 runs to 16 residues. V gave up 10 bases and J gave up 4 bases; unmatched junction bases: 17. CDR3 nucleotides: TGTGCCACCAACAACCGGGTCGGGACAGGGTTGTACGAGCAGTACTTC. Amino acids: CATNNRVGTGLYEQYF. The full variable domain, rest sourced from reference TRBV2 and TRBJ2-7, is EPEVTQTPSHQVTQMGQEVILRCVPISNHLYFYWYRQILGQKVEFLVSFYNNEISEKSEIFDDQFSVERPDGSNFTLKIRSTKLEDSAMYFCATNNRVGTGLYEQYFGPGTRLTVT.

The chain employs TRBV7-9 and TRBJ1-2; D gene unclear. The length of the CDR3 is 12 residues. In germline, CDR1 is SEHNR, CDR2 FQNEAQ (reference sequence). The germline V and J ends were trimmed by 3 bases and 8 bases, with 10 bases remaining between them. In DNA, the CDR3 is TGTGCCAGCAGCTTTGATCTGGGAGGCTACACCTTC. Protein product: CASSFDLGGYTF.

The chain couples TRBV29-1 to TRBJ2-2, with TRBD1 matching 8 bases. Trimming at V came to 7 bases and at J to 4 bases, leaving 5 bases not matched to a gene. Germline CDR1 reads SQVTM; CDR2 reads ANQGSEA. This CDR3 contains 13 residues. The CDR3 sequence: CSGDRGGTGELFF. CDR3 bases: TGCAGCGGCGACAGGGGTGGCACCGGGGAGCTGTTTTTT.

The chain combines TRBV28 with TRBJ2-1, with 9 bases identical to TRBD2. Germline CDR1 MDHEN, CDR2 SYDVKM. The CDR3 is made up of 14 amino acids. J was trimmed by 7 bases and V by 3 bases; bases with no gene match: 4. The CDR3 spells CASSFHSGRNEQFF. The CDR3 region has the DNA TGTGCCAGCAGTTTTCATAGCGGGAGAAATGAGCAGTTCTTC.

This chain joins TRBV7-6 and TRBJ2-7; TRBD1 matches at 9 bases. Germline values: CDR1 SGHVS, CDR2 FNYEAQ. The CDR3 sequence is 18 residues long. Trimming removed 1 base from V and 0 bases from J; junction bases left unmatched: 10. The CDR3 DNA reads as TGTGCCAGCAGCTTAGGGGCAGGGACAGGGATCGTCTCCTACGAGCAGTACTTC. It yields the protein CASSLGAGTGIVSYEQYF.

The gene calls are TRBV19 and TRBJ2-1; TRBD2 agrees at 10 bases. The V gene end was trimmed by 3 bases and the J gene end by 6 bases; junction bases not matched to a gene: 11. Germline CDR1 reads LNHDA; CDR2 reads SQIVND (reference sequence). This CDR3 is built from 17 residues. CDR3 amino acids: CASSMMPLAGVSNEQFF. CDR3 bases: TGTGCCAGTAGTATGATGCCTCTAGCGGGAGTAAGCAATGAGCAGTTCTTC.

The genes are TRBV28 and TRBJ2-3, with 16 bases that match TRBD2. The V gene end was trimmed by 2 bases and the J gene end by 4 bases; junction bases not matched to a gene: 18. From germline, CDR1 is MDHEN and CDR2 SYDVKM. The CDR3 is 22 amino acids. CDR3 sequence: CASSLRRRRGTSGRAGADTQYF. CDR3 sequence (DNA): TGTGCCAGCAGTTTAAGGAGGAGAAGGGGGACTAGCGGGAGGGCGGGCGCAGATACGCAGTATTTT.

The chain carries TRBV7-2 and TRBJ2-7, with D possibly matching TRBD2 (5 bases). This CDR3 comprises 13 residues. Germline V gene data show CDR1 as SGHTA and CDR2 as FQGNSA. Deletions cut 5 bases from V and 6 bases from J, with 14 bases between. CDR3 DNA sequence: TGTGCCAGCAGCGTCGTACTGGGGAGCGAGCAGTACTTC. Protein: CASSVVLGSEQYF.

The genes are TRBV28 and TRBJ2-1, with 11 bases aligning to TRBD2. Unmatched junction bases numbered 5, after V lost 6 bases and J lost 13 bases. Germline V lookup: CDR1 MDHEN, CDR2 SYDVKM. The CDR3 loop spans 12 amino acids. The chain's CDR3 is CASSSGLAVQFF. The DNA of the CDR3 is TGTGCCAGCAGCTCGGGACTAGCGGTTCAGTTCTTC.

The V and J genes are TRBV5-1 and TRBJ2-2; TRBD1 might be the D (5 bases). V dropped 5 bases and J dropped 2 bases, with 10 bases sitting between them. This CDR3 has 14 amino acids. In germline, CDR1 is SGHRS, CDR2 YFSETQ. The CDR3 DNA sequence: TGCGCCAGCAGGACCAGGGTTAACACCGGGGAGCTGTTTTTT. Translated: CASRTRVNTGELFF.

The chain combines TRBV2 with TRBJ2-3, with D maybe TRBD2 (6 bases). Trimming left V 3 bases short and J 0 bases short, with 13 bases between. Germline V gene sequence: CDR1 SNHLY, CDR2 FYNNEI. This CDR3 is built from 16 residues. The CDR3 spells CASSDGGFSSTDTQYF. The DNA of the CDR3 is TGTGCCAGCAGTGACGGGGGATTTTCTAGCACAGATACGCAGTATTTT. Drawing the rest from reference TRBV2 and TRBJ2-3, the complete variable domain is EPEVTQTPSHQVTQMGQEVILRCVPISNHLYFYWYRQILGQKVEFLVSFYNNEISEKSEIFDDQFSVERPDGSNFTLKIRSTKLEDSAMYFCASSDGGFSSTDTQYFGPGTRLTVL.

In its sample, this clone was seen once. V gene TRBV18 combines with J gene TRBJ2-5; TRBD1 matches 8 bases. V shed 2 bases and J 6 bases; nucleotides not matched to a gene: 11. Germline CDR1 is KGHSH and CDR2 is LQKENI. This CDR3 is 16 amino acids long. The CDR3 here is CASSPRARQGMKTQYF. The CDR3, as DNA: TGTGCCAGCTCACCAAGAGCTAGACAGGGGATGAAGACCCAGTACTTC.

This chain uses TRBV5-5 with TRBJ2-5, with 9 bases aligning to TRBD1. CDR1 and CDR2 (germline): SGHKS, YYEKEE (reference sequence). V shed 5 bases, J shed 2 bases, and the junction held 4 bases outside the gene matches. CDR3 size: 14 residues. The CDR3 protein is CASRRGQGQETQYF. The CDR3 DNA reads as TGTGCCAGCAGGCGGGGACAGGGTCAAGAGACCCAGTACTTC.

The chain links TRBV7-8 to TRBJ1-4; TRBD1 is a possible D gene (5 bases). Germline assignment: CDR1 SGHVS and CDR2 FQNEAQ. This CDR3 region has 13 residues. V lost 8 bases to trimming and J lost 5 bases, with 12 bases between them. The CDR3 bases are TGTGCCAGCCGCAGGGCAGGGAATGAAAAACTGTTTTTT. This gives the protein CASRRAGNEKLFF.